The 27 T cell receptor beta chains below all came from one sample that was sequenced in a study of blood T cell repertoires in COVID-19. TCRdb's table, derived via immunoSEQ multiplex PCR, lists solely in-frame clones and lacks some. The sample has fewer than 150,000 clones, about 89% seen once. The specimen sequenced was peripheral blood. Receptors originate from a woman aged 60-70 years with acute or convalescent COVID-19.

This chain joins TRBV14 and TRBJ2-7; 9 nucleotides match TRBD2. Trimming removed 6 bases from V and 1 base from J; junction bases left unmatched: 1. Germline loops: CDR1 SGHDN, CDR2 FVKESK. The CDR3 sequence is 13 residues long. The CDR3 loop is CASSSGGSYEQYF. CDR3 DNA: TGTGCCAGCAGTAGCGGGGGATCCTACGAGCAGTACTTC.

In its sample, this clone was seen once. This chain joins TRBV15 and TRBJ2-3; 8 bases are a match to TRBD2. This CDR3 spans 17 amino acids. The germline V gene encodes CDR1 LNHNV and CDR2 YYDKDF (reference sequence). Trimming cost V 1 base and J 6 bases; bases outside gene matches: 12. The DNA for the CDR3 is TGTGCCACCAGCAGAGGTATCTTAGCGGGACCACAGGATACGCAGTATTTT. It specifies CATSRGILAGPQDTQYF.

The chain carries TRBV11-3 and TRBJ1-1, with D uncertain. Germline CDR1 reads SGHNT; CDR2 reads YENEEA. This CDR3 contains 15 residues. V dropped 0 bases and J dropped 6 bases, with 14 bases sitting between them. CDR3 sequence reads: CASSLEPGVISEAFF. The CDR3 region has the DNA TGTGCCAGCAGCTTAGAACCCGGGGTGATATCTGAAGCTTTCTTT. The full variable domain, rest sourced from reference TRBV11-3 and TRBJ1-1, is EAGVVQSPRYKIIEKKQPVAFWCNPISGHNTLYWYLQNLGQGPELLIRYENEEAVDDSQLPKDRFSAERLKGVDSTLKIQPAELGDSAVYLCASSLEPGVISEAFFGQGTRLTVV.

The chain recombines TRBV10-3 with TRBJ1-1; 7 nucleotides match TRBD1. Per germline, CDR1 ENHRY and CDR2 SYGVKD. The trim removed 6 bases at V and 3 bases at J, leaving 7 bases unmatched. This CDR3 region has 14 residues. CDR3 sequence: CAIRLTGVDTEAFF. DNA of the CDR3: TGTGCCATCAGACTTACAGGGGTGGACACTGAAGCTTTCTTT.

The V call is TRBV19, the J call TRBJ1-6, with D possibly being TRBD1 (5 bases). With 5 bases removed from V and 1 base from J, the gap between germline ends came to 12 bases. Germline V gives CDR1 LNHDA, CDR2 SQIVND (reference sequence). The CDR3 consists of 16 residues. The CDR3 loop is CASSLSRQSYNSPLHF. CDR3 nucleotides: TGTGCCAGTAGTCTCTCTCGACAGTCCTATAATTCACCCCTCCACTTT.

V gene TRBV7-9 combines with J gene TRBJ1-6; D gene uncertain. Trimming shortened V by 10 bases and J by 7 bases, and 20 bases separated the two germline ends. Germline CDR1 and CDR2: SEHNR and FQNEAQ (reference sequence). This CDR3 region has 15 residues. CDR3 in amino acids: CAIDSRVGSNSPLHF. CDR3 bases: TGTGCCATAGACTCACGTGTTGGCTCAAATTCACCCCTCCACTTT.

Comments on this clone: The junction departs from the called germline gene at one end, perhaps through a read error. The V gene is TRBV3-1 (or the pseudogene TRBV3-2), the J gene TRBJ1-2; tentatively, D is TRBD1 (6 bases). The germline V gene has CDR1 LGHDT and CDR2 YNNKEL (reference sequence). This CDR3 is 14 amino acids long. CDR3 sequence: CASSQDTGQSNLCF. The CDR3 DNA reads TGTGCCAGCAGCCAAGATACAGGACAGTCGAATCTTTGCTTC.

This chain links TRBV12-3 or TRBV12-4 with TRBJ1-5, with unresolved D. Trimming pared 4 bases from V and 5 bases from J, leaving 6 bases between. CDR3 length: 12 amino acids. In DNA, the CDR3 is TGTGCCAGCAGTTCCTTATATCAGCCCCAGCATTTT. As protein: CASSSLYQPQHF.

This chain links TRBV21-1 with TRBJ1-1; the table's D call, TRBD1, was not checked against the DNA. TRBV21-1 is annotated as a pseudogene. CDR3 length: 18 amino acids. The CDR3 spells CASSKVGRDRDPNTEAFF. CDR3 coding DNA: TGTGCCAGCAGCAAAGTGGGTAGGGACAGGGACCCCAACACTGAAGCTTTCTTT.

The J gene is TRBJ2-1, the V gene TRBV2, with 7 bases fitting TRBD2. CDR3 size: 15 residues. Trimming removed 3 bases from V and 4 bases from J; junction bases left unmatched: 6. Germline V gene data show CDR1 as SNHLY and CDR2 as FYNNEI. The chain's CDR3 is CASSDFGRMYNEQFF. The CDR3 bases are TGTGCCAGCAGTGACTTCGGGAGGATGTACAATGAGCAGTTCTTC.

The chain combines TRBV10-3 with TRBJ1-1, with 8 bases that match TRBD1. Losses at the gene ends were 9 bases for V and 4 bases for J; bases not matched to a gene: 13. Germline CDR1 ENHRY, CDR2 SYGVKD. The CDR3 is made up of 15 amino acids. DNA of the CDR3: TGTGCCATATCAACTGGGGGCAGGGGGCCCACTGAAGCTTTCTTT. Protein product: CAISTGGRGPTEAFF.

The DNA for the CDR3 is TGTGCCAGCAGCTCAGGGACGGGGGGTGGAAACACCATATATTTT. It specifies CASSSGTGGGNTIYF. This chain connects TRBV7-2 to TRBJ1-3, with D possibly matching TRBD1 (5 bases). V lost 4 bases and J lost 3, with 13 bases in between. Germline V gene sequence: CDR1 SGHTA, CDR2 FQGNSA. The CDR3 extends over 15 amino acids.

The chain combines TRBV19 with TRBJ2-3; 10 bases agree with TRBD2. The CDR3 sequence is 16 residues long. V gave up 2 bases and J gave up 2 bases; unmatched junction bases: 4. The germline V gene has CDR1 LNHDA and CDR2 SQIVND (reference sequence). The CDR3 loop reads CASSILAGGSTDTQYF. CDR3 coding DNA: TGTGCCAGTAGTATATTAGCGGGAGGATCCACAGATACGCAGTATTTT. Based on the CDR3 plus reference TRBV19 and TRBJ2-3, the full variable domain is DGGITQSPKYLFRKEGQNVTLSCEQNLNHDAMYWYRQDPGQGLRLIYYSQIVNDFQKGDIAEGYSVSREKKESFPLTVTSAQKNPTAFYLCASSILAGGSTDTQYFGPGTRLTVL.

The chain carries TRBV27 and TRBJ2-6; 9 bases are shared with TRBD1. CDR1 is MNHEY and CDR2 is SMNVEV in the germline V gene (reference sequence). There are 16 residues in the CDR3. J lost 4 bases, V lost 7 bases, and 8 bases had no gene match. Here the CDR3 DNA reads TGTGCCAGCACTGACTGGACAGGGGCCGGGGCCAACGTCCTGACTTTC. This translates into CASTDWTGAGANVLTF.

The rearrangement uses TRBV19 and TRBJ1-5; TRBD1 is a possible D gene (5 bases). Per germline, CDR1 LNHDA and CDR2 SQIVND (reference sequence). The ends were cut back, 6 bases at V and 9 bases at J, with 15 bases in the middle. This CDR3 spans 13 amino acids. CDR3 residues: CASSAGAGGPQHF. CDR3 DNA sequence: TGTGCCAGTAGCGCCGGAGCGGGGGGGCCCCAGCATTTT.

The chain links TRBV5-1 to TRBJ2-5; TRBD2 matches 8 bases. Germline CDR1 and CDR2: SGHRS and YFSETQ. Trimming took 6 bases from V and 5 from J; bases not matched to a gene: 6. The CDR3 totals 13 residues. CDR3: CASNSGNPETQYF. CDR3 nucleotide sequence: TGCGCCAGCAATAGCGGGAACCCGGAGACCCAGTACTTC.

The chain links TRBV29-1 to TRBJ2-2, with D tentatively TRBD2 (6 bases). This CDR3 has 12 residues. V was shortened by 7 bases and J by 9 bases, with 15 bases between the two germline ends. Germline CDR1 reads SQVTM; CDR2 reads ANQGSEA. CDR3 in DNA: TGCAGCGCTACTAGGGCGGGGCGGGAGCTGTTTTTT. The encoded protein is CSATRAGRELFF.

The chain is built from TRBV10-3 and TRBJ1-2, with D perhaps TRBD1 (5 bases). Germline CDR1 reads ENHRY; CDR2 reads SYGVKD. The CDR3 spans 13 residues. Trimming pared 11 bases from V and 8 bases from J, leaving 21 bases between. CDR3 amino acids: CAASNGQGDGYTF. In DNA form, the CDR3 reads TGTGCCGCGTCAAATGGGCAGGGTGACGGCTACACCTTC.

This rearrangement joins TRBV3-1 (or the pseudogene TRBV3-2) to TRBJ1-6, with D tentatively TRBD1 (5 bases). Germline V gene sequence: CDR1 LGHDT, CDR2 YNNKEL (reference sequence). The CDR3 is 15 amino acids. V gave up 5 bases and J gave up 7 bases, with 15 bases separating them. CDR3 coding DNA: TGTGCCAGCAGCGAGGGCCCGGGGGAGAATTCACCCCTCCACTTT. It specifies CASSEGPGENSPLHF.

This chain links TRBV2 with TRBJ1-3; TRBD1 might be the D (5 bases). CDR3 length: 14 amino acids. Germline V lookup: CDR1 SNHLY, CDR2 FYNNEI. The V gene lost 9 bases and the J gene lost 0 bases, with 12 bases spanning the gap. The CDR3 sequence: CASGGRGSGNTIYF. The CDR3 DNA reads TGTGCCAGTGGAGGGAGGGGCTCTGGAAACACCATATATTTT. Drawing the rest from reference TRBV2 and TRBJ1-3, the complete variable domain is EPEVTQTPSHQVTQMGQEVILRCVPISNHLYFYWYRQILGQKVEFLVSFYNNEISEKSEIFDDQFSVERPDGSNFTLKIRSTKLEDSAMYFCASGGRGSGNTIYFGEGSWLTVV.

This chain connects TRBV28 to TRBJ1-5; 7 bases agree with TRBD1. This CDR3 is 15 amino acids long. Trimming at V came to 6 bases and at J to 4 bases, leaving 9 bases not matched to a gene. In germline, CDR1 is MDHEN, CDR2 SYDVKM. For the CDR3, the DNA is TGTGCCAGCAGCTCGCCTACAGGGGATAATCAGCCCCAGCATTTT. Translating it yields CASSSPTGDNQPQHF.

The chain uses TRBV7-8 and TRBJ2-5; 12 bases are a match to TRBD2. The germline V gene encodes CDR1 SGHVS and CDR2 FQNEAQ. V lost 6 bases and J lost 2; bases outside the gene matches: 13. The CDR3 consists of 18 residues. This chain's CDR3 is CASSYYRLAGARQETQYF. CDR3 DNA: TGTGCCAGCAGTTACTACCGACTAGCGGGAGCGAGGCAAGAGACCCAGTACTTC.

The CDR3 is CASSRLVNTEAFF. For the CDR3, the DNA is TGTGCCAGTAGCAGACTGGTGAACACTGAAGCTTTCTTT. The chain uses TRBV19 and TRBJ1-1, with D unresolved. From germline, CDR1 is LNHDA and CDR2 SQIVND (reference sequence). The CDR3 runs 13 residues. Trimming pared 6 bases from V and 0 bases from J, leaving 8 bases between. Based on the CDR3 plus reference TRBV19 and TRBJ1-1, the full variable domain is DGGITQSPKYLFRKEGQNVTLSCEQNLNHDAMYWYRQDPGQGLRLIYYSQIVNDFQKGDIAEGYSVSREKKESFPLTVTSAQKNPTAFYLCASSRLVNTEAFFGQGTRLTVV.

This rearrangement joins TRBV2 to TRBJ1-5; D possibly corresponds to TRBD1 (5 bases). The germline V and J ends were trimmed by 4 bases and 0 bases, with 10 bases remaining between them. There are 15 residues in the CDR3. Germline-derived CDR1 and CDR2 are SNHLY and FYNNEI. The CDR3 nucleotides are TGTGCCAGCAGTGCTGACAGTGGTAGCAATCAGCCCCAGCATTTT. This sequence encodes CASSADSGSNQPQHF.

The chain uses TRBV5-4 and TRBJ1-3; D is possibly TRBD1 (5 bases). V lost 0 bases and J lost 0, with 10 bases in between. The length of the CDR3 is 16 residues. Germline CDR1 SGHNT, CDR2 YYREEE (reference sequence). The CDR3 sequence is CASSLATGSSGNTIYF. The CDR3 bases are TGTGCCAGCAGCTTGGCCACAGGTAGCTCTGGAAACACCATATATTTT.

The V and J genes are TRBV24-1 and TRBJ2-1; TRBD2 aligns across 13 bases. CDR3 length: 22 residues. V trimming: 6 bases; J trimming: 2 bases; junction bases outside the gene matches: 21. CDR1 is KGHDR, CDR2 SFDVKD, per germline. Written as DNA, the CDR3 is TGTGCCACCAGTCACATAGGAGGAACGTGCGGGACTAGCGGGATAACCTACAATGAGCAGTTCTTC. Protein sequence: CATSHIGGTCGTSGITYNEQFF.

The chain joins TRBV7-2 to TRBJ2-5, with a possible D match to TRBD1 (6 bases). This CDR3 has 15 amino acids. Germline loops: CDR1 SGHTA, CDR2 FQGNSA. Trimming stripped 1 base from V and 4 bases from J, with 13 bases between. This chain's CDR3 is CASSLGFGRGETQYF. In DNA form, the CDR3 reads TGTGCCAGCAGCTTAGGGTTCGGCAGGGGAGAGACCCAGTACTTC. Supplemented by reference TRBV7-2 and TRBJ2-5, the full variable domain reads GAGVSQSPSNKVTEKGKDVELRCDPISGHTALYWYRQSLGQGLEFLIYFQGNSAPDKSGLPSDRFSAERTGGSVSTLTIQRTQQEDSAVYLCASSLGFGRGETQYFGPGTRLLVL.